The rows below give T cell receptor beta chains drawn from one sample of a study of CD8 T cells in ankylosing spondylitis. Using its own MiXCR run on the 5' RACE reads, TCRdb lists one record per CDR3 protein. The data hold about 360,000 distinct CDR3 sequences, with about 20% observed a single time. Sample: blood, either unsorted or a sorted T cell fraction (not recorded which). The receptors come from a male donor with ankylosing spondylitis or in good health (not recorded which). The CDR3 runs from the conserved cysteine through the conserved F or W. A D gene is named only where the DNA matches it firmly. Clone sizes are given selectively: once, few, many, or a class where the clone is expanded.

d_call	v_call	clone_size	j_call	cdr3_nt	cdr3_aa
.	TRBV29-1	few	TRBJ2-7	TGCAGCGTTGTCCTACTTTACGAGCAGTACTTC	CSVVLLYEQYF
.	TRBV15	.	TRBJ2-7	TGTGCCACCAGCAGTCAGCCCTACGAGCAGTACTTC	CATSSQPYEQYF
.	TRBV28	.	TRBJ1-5	TGTGCCAGCAGCCCAAGACAGAGAAGGTTGCCCCAGCATTTT	CASSPRQRRLPQHF
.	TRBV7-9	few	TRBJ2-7	TGTGCCAGCAGCTTAGCGCTCCCACCCTACGAGCAGTACTTC	CASSLALPPYEQYF
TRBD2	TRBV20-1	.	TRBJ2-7	TGCACGGCCCGCGGGGGGGATTCCTACGAGCAGTACTTC	CTARGGDSYEQYF
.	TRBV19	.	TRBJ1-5	TGTGCCAGTAGTCCTGACCTTCAGCCCCAGCATTTT	CASSPDLQPQHF
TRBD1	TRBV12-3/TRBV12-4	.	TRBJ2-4	TGTGCCATAGGACAGGGGATCGCCAAAAACATTCAGTACTTC	CAIGQGIAKNIQYF
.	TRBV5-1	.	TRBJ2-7	TGCGCCAGCAGCCCCGAGCGTGGGCAGGTTTCATTAGAAGCTTACGAGCAGTACTTC	CASSPERGQVSLEAYEQYF
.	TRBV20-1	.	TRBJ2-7	TGCAGTGCTAGATACGGGAGACAGGGTTTTTACGAGCAGTACTTC	CSARYGRQGFYEQYF
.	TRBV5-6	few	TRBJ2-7	TGTGCCAGCAGCTTGGTCGAACAGGGCGGCTACGAGCAGTACTTC	CASSLVEQGGYEQYF
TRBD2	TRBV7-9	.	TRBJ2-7	TGTGCCAGCAGCTTGGAGGCCGGGACTACAGGCGAGCAGTACTTC	CASSLEAGTTGEQYF
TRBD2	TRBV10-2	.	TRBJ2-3	TGCGCCAGCAGGACTAGCGGGGGCCCTAGCACAGATACGCAGTATTTT	CASRTSGGPSTDTQYF
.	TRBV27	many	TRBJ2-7	TGTGCCAGCAGTCTCGGTTCCCACGAGCAGTACTTC	CASSLGSHEQYF
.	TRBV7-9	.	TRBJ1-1	TGTGCCAGCAGCTTCACAGGGTCTACTGAAGCTTTCTTT	CASSFTGSTEAFF
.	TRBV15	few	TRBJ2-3	TGTGCCACCAGCAGGTACTCCGGGACCGTTAGCACAGATACGCAGTATTTT	CATSRYSGTVSTDTQYF
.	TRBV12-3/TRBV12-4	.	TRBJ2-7	TGTGCCAGCAGTTTGGTGCAGATTTCCTACGAGCAGTACTTC	CASSLVQISYEQYF
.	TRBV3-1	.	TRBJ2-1	TGTGCCAGCAGCCGGGGCCAGAATGAGCAGTTCTTC	CASSRGQNEQFF
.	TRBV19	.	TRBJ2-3	TGTGCCAGTAGTGAGGAACAGGGTGGAAGCACAGATACGCAGTATTTT	CASSEEQGGSTDTQYF
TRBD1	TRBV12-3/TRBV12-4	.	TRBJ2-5	TGTGCCAGCTGGACAGGGGCAGAGACCCAGTACTTC	CASWTGAETQYF
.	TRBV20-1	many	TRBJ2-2	TGCAGCGCAAGGACACCGAACACCGGGGAGCTGTTTTTT	CSARTPNTGELFF
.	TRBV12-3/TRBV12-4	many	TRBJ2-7	TGTGTCCCCAGGGCTATAACCTACGAGCAGTACTTC	CVPRAITYEQYF
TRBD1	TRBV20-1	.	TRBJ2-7	TGCAGCCCCAGGGGGACGGACGACTACGAGCAGTACTTC	CSPRGTDDYEQYF
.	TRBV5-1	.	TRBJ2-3	TGCGCCAGCAGCTTTTCGGGGACCGACAGAATCACAGATACGCAGTATTTT	CASSFSGTDRITDTQYF
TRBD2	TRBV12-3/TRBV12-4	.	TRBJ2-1	TGTGCCAGCAGTTTGTTTCCTAGCGGATACAATGAGCAGTTCTTC	CASSLFPSGYNEQFF
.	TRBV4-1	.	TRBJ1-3	TGCGCCAGCAGCCTCCGGCACCTCGGGGACACCATATATTTT	CASSLRHLGDTIYF
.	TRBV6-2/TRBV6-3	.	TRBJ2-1	TGTGCCAGCAGGAAACACGAAACCGACAATGAGCAGTTCTTC	CASRKHETDNEQFF
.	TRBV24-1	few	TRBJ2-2	TGTGCCACCAGTGATCGGGCAGTGAACACCGGGGAGCTGTTTTTT	CATSDRAVNTGELFF
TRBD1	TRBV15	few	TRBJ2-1	TGTGCCACCAGCAGCTCAGGGGGTGAGCAGTTCTTC	CATSSSGGEQFF